The 9 T cell receptor beta chains presented below share a single source sample, sequenced in a study of T cell repertoires in cytomegalovirus infection. TCRdb called the reads again in MiXCR, with one record for every CDR3 protein. The sample lists fewer than 400,000 distinct CDR3 sequences, 18% occurring once. The specimen sequenced was PBMCs. The receptors were gathered from a human donor in good health (CMV status not recorded). Some clones in this sample may be carry-over from other donors' samples.

The V gene is TRBV5-1, the J gene TRBJ2-1, with TRBD2 as a possible D gene (5 bases). Trimming took 3 bases from V and 2 from J, leaving 12 bases between them. Germline V CDR1 and CDR2: SGHRS, YFSETQ. The CDR3 totals 15 residues. DNA of the CDR3: TGCGCCAGCAGCTGGGAGTCGGTCCCCTACAATGAGCAGTTCTTC. It is translated as CASSWESVPYNEQFF.

This clonotype was seen repeatedly, ten times or more. The V call is TRBV7-6, the J call TRBJ2-1, with TRBD2 identical over 15 bases. The V segment lost 4 bases and the J segment 9 bases; nucleotides outside the gene matches: 13. The germline gives CDR1 SGHVS, CDR2 FNYEAQ. This CDR3 spans 18 amino acids. The CDR3 nucleotides read TGTGCCAGCAGCTCCCAGGGACTAGCGGGAGGAGGGGGAAGTGAGCAGTTCTTC. It yields the protein CASSSQGLAGGGGSEQFF. Combining the CDR3 with reference TRBV7-6 and TRBJ2-1 gives the whole variable domain GAGVSQSPRYKVTKRGQDVALRCDPISGHVSLYWYRQALGQGPEFLTYFNYEAQQDKSGLPNDRFSAERPEGSISTLTIQRTEQRDSAMYRCASSSQGLAGGGGSEQFFGPGTRLTVL.

This clonotype has only a few counts. J is TRBJ2-1 and V is TRBV7-9, with D perhaps matching TRBD1 (6 bases). The V and J ends lost 5 bases and 6 bases respectively, with 20 bases between them. The CDR3 spans 16 residues. Germline V gene data show CDR1 as SEHNR and CDR2 as FQNEAQ (reference sequence). CDR3 nucleotides: TGTGCCAGCAGCAAAACAGGGCGCCTTGTAGTCAATGAGCAGTTCTTC. Amino acid sequence: CASSKTGRLVVNEQFF.

This chain uses TRBV5-1 with TRBJ2-5, with TRBD1 identical over 7 bases. The CDR3 consists of 15 residues. Looked up from germline, CDR1 is SGHRS and CDR2 is YFSETQ. Losses at the gene ends were 0 bases for V and 5 bases for J; bases not matched to a gene: 7. The CDR3 reads CASSLGPGQDETQYF. The CDR3 region has the DNA TGCGCCAGCAGCTTGGGTCCTGGACAGGACGAGACCCAGTACTTC.

Details on this clonotype: A much larger clone differs from this one at a single base, so this may be a read error. The gene calls are TRBV12-3 or TRBV12-4 and TRBJ1-6, with D perhaps TRBD1 (5 bases). The CDR3 consists of 16 residues. Between the trimmed V and J ends, which lost 6 bases and 7 bases, there was a span of 19 bases. This CDR3 is CASRAGTTSWNSPLHF. The CDR3 DNA sequence: TGTGCCAGCAGAGCGGGGACTACATCATGGAATTCACCCCTCCACTTT.

This chain uses TRBV20-1 with TRBJ2-7; 7 bases are a match to TRBD2. The CDR3 runs 14 residues. With V trimmed by 8 bases and J by 5 bases, 15 bases remained unmatched. Germline CDR1 and CDR2: DFQATT and SNEGSKA (reference sequence). CDR3 DNA sequence: TGCAGTATCCACAGGAGCGGGACGCGGAACGAGCAGTACTTC. This codes for CSIHRSGTRNEQYF.

This clonotype was seen a handful of times. The chain couples TRBV7-8 to TRBJ2-3; D may be TRBD1 (6 bases). The CDR3 covers 15 residues. V shed 5 bases and J shed 8 bases, with 20 bases lying between them. CDR1 and CDR2 from the germline V gene are SGHVS and FQNEAQ. The CDR3 loop is CASSPRTAVIATQYF. DNA of the CDR3: TGTGCCAGCAGCCCGAGGACAGCCGTGATTGCTACGCAGTATTTT.

This clonotype was observed a few times. The CDR3: CASRNWDGLGRFGQTNYGYTF. CDR3 nucleotides: TGTGCCAGCAGAAACTGGGATGGATTAGGCCGGTTCGGACAGACGAACTATGGCTACACCTTC. The chain recombines TRBV6-6 with TRBJ1-2, with D possibly being TRBD1 (6 bases). The CDR3 length is 21 residues. V was pared by 6 bases and J by 2 bases, with 34 bases between. Germline CDR1 reads MNHNY; CDR2 reads SVGAGI (reference sequence).

This clonotype has a count of ten or more. The CDR3 DNA reads TGTGCCAGCAGCCCGACGACAGGGTCGAGGACTGAAGCTTTCTTT. Translation gives CASSPTTGSRTEAFF. The rearrangement uses TRBV7-9 and TRBJ1-1; 7 positions match TRBD1. CDR3 length equals 15 residues. V lost 5 bases to trimming and J lost 5 bases; unmatched junction nucleotides: 11. Germline CDR1 SEHNR, CDR2 FQNEAQ (reference sequence).